The clone carrying this T cell receptor (beta chain) was seen a few times. MiXCR, applied by TCRdb to the RACE reads, yields one record per CDR3 protein. The sample yields about 84,000 distinct CDR3 sequences, 10% to 11% seen once. These data come from a study of human T cells and chemical hapten exposure. This CDR3 has 15 amino acids. Trimming took 5 bases from V and 7 from J, leaving 18 bases between them. CDR1 and CDR2 from the germline V gene are SEHNR and FQNEAQ (reference sequence). The time point: patch test 3, about 24 weeks after DPC sensitization. The sample's treatment: therapeutic diphenylcyclopropenone sensitization with weekly scalp DPC.

The receptor comes from a woman aged 45 to 65 with alopecia areata. Some clones in this sample may be carry-over from other donors' samples. The chain couples TRBV7-9 to TRBJ2-1; D remains ambiguous. Sequenced here: whole blood, sampled in connection with sensitization to the hapten diphenylcyclopropenone (DPC). The CDR3 reads CASSPEVRRINEQFF. The DNA for the CDR3 is TGTGCCAGCAGCCCCGAAGTCCGACGGATTAATGAGCAGTTCTTC. The full variable domain, with the rest looked up from reference TRBV7-9 and TRBJ2-1, is DTGVSQNPRHKITKRGQNVTFRCDPISEHNRLYWYRQTLGQGPEFLTYFQNEAQLEKSRLLSDRFSAERPKGSFSTLEIQRTEQGDSAMYLCASSPEVRRINEQFFGPGTRLTVL.